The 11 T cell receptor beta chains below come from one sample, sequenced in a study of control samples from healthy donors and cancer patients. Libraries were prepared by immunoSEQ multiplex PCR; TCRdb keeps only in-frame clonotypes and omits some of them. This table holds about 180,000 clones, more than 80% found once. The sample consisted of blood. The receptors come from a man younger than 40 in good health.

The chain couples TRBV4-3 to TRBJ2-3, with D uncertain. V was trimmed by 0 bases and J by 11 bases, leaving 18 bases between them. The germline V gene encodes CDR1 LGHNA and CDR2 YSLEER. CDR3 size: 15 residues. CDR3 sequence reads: CASSQDRVPTSGQYF. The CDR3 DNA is TGCGCCAGCAGCCAAGATAGGGTCCCAACCTCCGGGCAGTATTTT.

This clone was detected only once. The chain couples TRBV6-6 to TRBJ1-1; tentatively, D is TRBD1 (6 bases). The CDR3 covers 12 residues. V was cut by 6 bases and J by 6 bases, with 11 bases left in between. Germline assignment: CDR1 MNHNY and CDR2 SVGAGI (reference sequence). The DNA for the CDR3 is TGTGCCAGCAGAGAAGGACAGCCTGAAGCTTTCTTT. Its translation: CASREGQPEAFF.

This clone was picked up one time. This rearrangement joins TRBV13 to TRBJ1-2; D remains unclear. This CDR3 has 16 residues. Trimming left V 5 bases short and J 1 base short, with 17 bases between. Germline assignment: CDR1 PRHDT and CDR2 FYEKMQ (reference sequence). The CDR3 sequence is CASSLPGARNNYGYTF. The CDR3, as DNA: TGTGCCAGCAGCCTGCCGGGAGCGAGAAATAACTATGGCTACACCTTC.

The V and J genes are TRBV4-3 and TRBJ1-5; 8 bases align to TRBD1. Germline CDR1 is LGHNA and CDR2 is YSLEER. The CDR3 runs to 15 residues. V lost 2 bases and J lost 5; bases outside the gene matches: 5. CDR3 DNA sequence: TGCGCCAGCAGCCAAAGGACAGGGAGGGATCAGCCCCAGCATTTT. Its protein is CASSQRTGRDQPQHF.

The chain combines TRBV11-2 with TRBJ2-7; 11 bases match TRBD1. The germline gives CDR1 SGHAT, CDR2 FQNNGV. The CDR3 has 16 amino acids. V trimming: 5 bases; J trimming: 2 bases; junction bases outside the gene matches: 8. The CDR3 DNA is TGTGCCAGCAGCCCAAACCCGGACAGGGGGCCCTACGAGCAGTACTTC. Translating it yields CASSPNPDRGPYEQYF.

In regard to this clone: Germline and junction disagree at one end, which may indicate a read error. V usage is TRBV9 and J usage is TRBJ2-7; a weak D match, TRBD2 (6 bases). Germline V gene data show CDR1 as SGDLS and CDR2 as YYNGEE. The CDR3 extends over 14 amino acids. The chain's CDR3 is CASSVSGSSYGQYF. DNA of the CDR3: TGTGCCAGCAGCGTTAGCGGAAGCTCCTACGGGCAGTACTTC.

The CDR3, as DNA: TGTGCCAGTAGTCCCGGCAGGGTCGCGGACTACACCTTC. Translated: CASSPGRVADYTF. The J gene is TRBJ1-2, the V gene TRBV19, with D tentatively TRBD1 (5 bases). The CDR3 runs 13 residues. Germline V gene data show CDR1 as LNHDA and CDR2 as SQIVND (reference sequence). Deletions cut 5 bases from V and 10 bases from J, with 17 bases between.

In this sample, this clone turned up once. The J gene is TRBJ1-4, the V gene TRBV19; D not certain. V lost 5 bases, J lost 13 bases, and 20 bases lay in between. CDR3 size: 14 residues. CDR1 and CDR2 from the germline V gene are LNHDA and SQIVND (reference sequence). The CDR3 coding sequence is TGTGCCAGTAGTTACCCCTCGAGGCAGCTCTTACTGTTTTTT. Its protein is CASSYPSRQLLLFF.

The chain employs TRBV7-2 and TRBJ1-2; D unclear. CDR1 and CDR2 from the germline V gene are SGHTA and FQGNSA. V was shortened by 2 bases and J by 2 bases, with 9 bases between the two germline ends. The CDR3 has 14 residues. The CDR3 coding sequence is TGTGCCAGCAGCTTATCGCTGCAGAACTATGGCTACACCTTC. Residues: CASSLSLQNYGYTF.

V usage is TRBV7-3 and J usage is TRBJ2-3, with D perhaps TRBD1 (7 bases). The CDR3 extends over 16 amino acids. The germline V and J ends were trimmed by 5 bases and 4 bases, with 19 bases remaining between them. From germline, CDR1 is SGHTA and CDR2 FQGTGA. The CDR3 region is CASSEQGTGGPDTQYF. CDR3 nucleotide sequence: TGTGCCAGCAGCGAACAGGGGACTGGAGGACCAGATACGCAGTATTTT. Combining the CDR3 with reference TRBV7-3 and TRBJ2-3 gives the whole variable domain GAGVSQTPSNKVTEKGKYVELRCDPISGHTALYWYRQSLGQGPEFLIYFQGTGAADDSGLPNDRFFAVRPEGSVSTLKIQRTERGDSAVYLCASSEQGTGGPDTQYFGPGTRLTVL.

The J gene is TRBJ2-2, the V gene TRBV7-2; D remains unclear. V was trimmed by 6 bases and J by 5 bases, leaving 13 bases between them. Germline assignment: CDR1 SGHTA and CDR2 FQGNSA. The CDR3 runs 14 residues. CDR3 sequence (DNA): TGTGCCAGCAGGGACGAAAGAGTAACCGGGGAGCTGTTTTTT. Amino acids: CASRDERVTGELFF.